Following are 2 T cell receptor beta chains from one sample sequenced in a study of tumor-infiltrating lymphocytes in localized non-small cell lung cancer. Clones were read by immunoSEQ multiplex PCR, and TCRdb kept only the in-frame ones, dropping some. Among just under 30,000 clones listed, 80% to 90% were seen once. Sequenced input: lung tumor tissue. The receptor set was obtained from a human donor with non-small cell lung cancer.

This sequence joins TRBV6-5 and TRBJ2-1; D possibly corresponds to TRBD1 (6 bases). The V gene's germline CDR1 is MNHEY and CDR2 SVGAGI. The ends were cut back, 0 bases at V and 6 bases at J, with 9 bases in the middle. CDR3 size: 14 residues. The CDR3 spells CASSYSDSSNEQFF. In nucleotides, the CDR3 is TGTGCCAGCAGTTACTCGGACAGTTCCAATGAGCAGTTCTTC.

The CDR3 nucleotides are TGTGCCAGCTCACCCGGGGTCATGAACACTGAAGCTTTCTTT. Translation gives CASSPGVMNTEAFF. The chain employs TRBV18 and TRBJ1-1; D gene unclear. CDR1 is KGHSH, CDR2 LQKENI, per germline. V was cut by 3 bases and J by 0 bases, with 8 bases left in between. The CDR3 has 14 residues. Looking up the rest from reference TRBV18 and TRBJ1-1 gives the full variable domain: NAGVMQNPRHLVRRRGQEARLRCSPMKGHSHVYWYRQLPEEGLKFMVYLQKENIIDESGMPKERFSAEFPKEGPSILRIQQVVRGDSAAYFCASSPGVMNTEAFFGQGTRLTVV.